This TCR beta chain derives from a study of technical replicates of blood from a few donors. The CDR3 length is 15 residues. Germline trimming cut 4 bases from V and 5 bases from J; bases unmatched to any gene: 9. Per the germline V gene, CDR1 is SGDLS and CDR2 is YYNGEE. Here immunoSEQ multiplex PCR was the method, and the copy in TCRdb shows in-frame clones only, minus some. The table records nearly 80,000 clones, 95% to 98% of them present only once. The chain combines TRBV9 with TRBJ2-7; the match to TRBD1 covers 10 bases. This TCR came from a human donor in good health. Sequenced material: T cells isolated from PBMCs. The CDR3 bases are TGTGCCAGCAGCATAGCCGGGACAGGGGACGACGAGCAGTACTTC. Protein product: CASSIAGTGDDEQYF.